These 10 T cell receptor beta chains were all obtained from the same sample, sequenced in a study of vaccination and CD4 T cells after COVID-19. Sequencing of DNA taken from cultured CD4+ T cells relied on the Oncomine TCR Beta short-read assay. MiXCR, run by TCRdb on the PCR reads, gives a single entry per CDR3 protein. Of fewer than 25,000 distinct CDR3 sequences listed, approximately 37% are singletons. Treatment given: approximately nine-day PBMC culture with coronavirus spike peptide pools or control peptides (ViraFEST assay). Their recognized antigens are unknown. Sequences were obtained from cultured CD4+ T cells from blood. These receptor sequences come from a human donor with COVID-19.

Here the CDR3 reads CASRIDDRVDTQYF. CDR3 in DNA: TGTGCCAGCAGAATTGATGACAGGGTCGATACGCAGTATTTT. The genes are TRBV2 and TRBJ2-3; 7 bases line up with TRBD1. The length of the CDR3 is 14 residues. Trimming took 6 bases from V and 6 from J; bases not matched to a gene: 9. Germline V CDR1 and CDR2: SNHLY, FYNNEI. The entire variable domain, with the rest obtained from reference TRBV2 and TRBJ2-3, is as follows: EPEVTQTPSHQVTQMGQEVILRCVPISNHLYFYWYRQILGQKVEFLVSFYNNEISEKSEIFDDQFSVERPDGSNFTLKIRSTKLEDSAMYFCASRIDDRVDTQYFGPGTRLTVL.

This clonotype has a handful of counts. The chain recombines TRBV20-1 with TRBJ2-1, with 11 nucleotides matching TRBD2. Per germline, CDR1 DFQATT and CDR2 SNEGSKA (reference sequence). CDR3 length: 16 residues. J lost 1 base, V lost 0 bases, and 2 bases had no gene match. The CDR3 is CSARDRLAGSYNEQFF. Written as DNA, the CDR3 is TGCAGTGCTAGAGATCGACTAGCGGGATCCTACAATGAGCAGTTCTTC.

The rearrangement joins TRBV6-1 to TRBJ1-2; the D is unclear. The CDR3 length is 15 residues. V was pared by 3 bases and J by 4 bases, with 15 bases between. Germline-derived CDR1 and CDR2 are MNHNS and SASEGT. DNA of the CDR3: TGTGCCAGCAGTGATGGTGGGAGTAATATCTATGGCTACACCTTC. This sequence encodes CASSDGGSNIYGYTF.

This clonotype occurred a few times. This chain connects TRBV6-1 to TRBJ1-5; TRBD1 matches at 8 bases. V trimming: 7 bases; J trimming: 6 bases; junction bases outside the gene matches: 11. CDR1 is MNHNS and CDR2 is SASEGT in the germline V gene. The CDR3 is 15 residues long. This chain's CDR3 is CASTKTGGSGQPQHF. CDR3 in DNA: TGTGCCAGCACCAAAACAGGGGGGAGCGGTCAGCCCCAGCATTTT.

This chain uses TRBV11-3 with TRBJ2-2, with 8 bases aligning to TRBD2. The CDR3 has 18 residues. V lost 2 bases and J lost 5; bases outside the gene matches: 13. Germline-derived CDR1 and CDR2 are SGHNT and YENEEA. CDR3 sequence: CASSLLPVRGGSTGELFF. The CDR3 coding sequence is TGTGCCAGCAGCTTACTGCCCGTTCGGGGGGGGAGTACCGGGGAGCTGTTTTTT.

The genes are TRBV7-2 and TRBJ2-1; D could derive from TRBD1 or TRBD2 (5 bases each). The CDR3 totals 12 residues. Trimming stripped 4 bases from V and 6 bases from J, with 7 bases between. CDR1 SGHTA and CDR2 FQGNSA come from the germline V gene. The CDR3 region is CASSSGPNEQFF. CDR3 coding DNA: TGTGCCAGCAGCTCGGGACCCAATGAGCAGTTCTTC.

This clonotype was seen only a few times. The chain combines TRBV21-1 with TRBJ2-7; TRBD2 reflects the table's D call only, with no check against the DNA. TRBV21-1 has pseudogene status. The CDR3 length is 15 residues. CDR3 DNA: TGTGCCAGCAGCAAAACGGTCCAAAAGAGGGACGAGCAGTACTTC. It is translated as CASSKTVQKRDEQYF.

The chain links TRBV10-1 to TRBJ1-2; TRBD1 matches at 7 bases. The CDR3 loop spans 15 amino acids. With V trimmed by 4 bases and J by 3 bases, 8 bases remained unmatched. Per germline, CDR1 WNHNN and CDR2 SYGVQD (reference sequence). The CDR3 here is CASSGGTVGDYGYTF. CDR3 nucleotides: TGCGCCAGCAGTGGAGGGACAGTCGGCGACTATGGCTACACCTTC.

Only a few counts were recorded for this clonotype. V and J are TRBV12-5 and TRBJ2-5, with D uncertain. Germline V gives CDR1 LGHNT, CDR2 FRNRAP. The CDR3 length is 12 residues. Trimming pared 0 bases from V and 7 bases from J, leaving 6 bases between. CDR3 sequence (DNA): TGTGCTAGTGGTTTGGTAGGAAGGACCCAGTACTTC. It yields the protein CASGLVGRTQYF.

The chain uses TRBV29-1 and TRBJ1-1; a weak D match, TRBD1 (6 bases). Germline-derived CDR1 and CDR2 are SQVTM and ANQGSEA. The germline V and J ends were trimmed by 7 bases and 1 base, with 19 bases remaining between them. CDR3 length equals 15 residues. The CDR3 protein is CSAEQASTGNTEAFF. The CDR3 DNA is TGCAGCGCCGAACAGGCTTCGACAGGGAACACTGAAGCTTTCTTT. Using reference TRBV29-1 and TRBJ1-1 for the parts outside the CDR3, the full variable domain is SAVISQKPSRDICQRGTSLTIQCQVDSQVTMMFWYRQQPGQSLTLIATANQGSEATYESGFVIDKFPISRPNLTFSTLTVSNMSPEDSSIYLCSAEQASTGNTEAFFGQGTRLTVV.